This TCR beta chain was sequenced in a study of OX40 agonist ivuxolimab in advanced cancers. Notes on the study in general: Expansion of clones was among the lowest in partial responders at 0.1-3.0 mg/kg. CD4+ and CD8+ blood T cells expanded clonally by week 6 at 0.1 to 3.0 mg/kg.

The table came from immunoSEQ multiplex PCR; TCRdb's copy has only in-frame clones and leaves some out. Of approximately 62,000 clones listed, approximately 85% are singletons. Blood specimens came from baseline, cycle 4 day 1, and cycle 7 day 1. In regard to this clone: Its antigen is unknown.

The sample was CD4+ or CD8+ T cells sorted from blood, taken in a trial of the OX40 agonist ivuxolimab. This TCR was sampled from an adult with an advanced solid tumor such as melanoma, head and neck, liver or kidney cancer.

The CDR3 here is CASSPGTPGYTF. CDR3 coding DNA: TGTGCCAGCAGCCCCGGGACCCCTGGCTACACCTTC. This chain connects TRBV2 to TRBJ1-2, with D perhaps matching TRBD1 (5 bases). CDR1 is SNHLY, CDR2 FYNNEI, per germline. The length of the CDR3 is 12 residues. V lost 6 bases to trimming and J lost 7 bases, with 12 bases between them. Together with reference TRBV2 and TRBJ1-2, the CDR3 gives the full variable domain: EPEVTQTPSHQVTQMGQEVILRCVPISNHLYFYWYRQILGQKVEFLVSFYNNEISEKSEIFDDQFSVERPDGSNFTLKIRSTKLEDSAMYFCASSPGTPGYTFGSGTRLTVV.